Sequencing of this T cell receptor beta chain was carried out in a study of a mutant IDH1 vaccine in newly diagnosed glioma. Looking at the study overall: Among treated patients, around 60% were male and about 40% female, and mean age was about 39 years. Radiotherapy, temozolomide, or both had been given previously, and both were given to most.

Study results and limitations: Among patients, nearly 95% showed immune responses induced by the vaccine.

Sequencing used immunoSEQ multiplex PCR; TCRdb keeps in-frame clones, though not all of them. The sample carries roughly 70,000 clones, about 86% recorded once. Time point given: baseline, week 1 (first vaccination visit). Regarding treatment: pre-vaccination baseline after standard-of-care therapy. Remarks on this clone: Its cognate antigen is unknown.

The starting material was peripheral blood mononuclear cells (PBMCs), obtained from a glioma patient treated with radiotherapy, temozolomide or both. This clonotype was obtained from a woman under 30 with glioma. Some clones in this sample may be carry-over from other donors' samples.

The CDR3 region has the DNA TGTGCCAGTCTACAGGGGGCCCGCTCTGGGGCCAACGTCCTGACTTTC. Translation: CASLQGARSGANVLTF. The rearrangement links TRBV10-3 to TRBJ2-6; 9 bases agree with TRBD1. The J segment lost 0 bases and the V segment lost 10 bases, leaving 7 bases of the junction unmatched. Germline CDR1 and CDR2: ENHRY and SYGVKD. The CDR3 length is 16 residues.